Listed below are T cell receptor beta chains from one sample, sequenced in a study of long-term antiretroviral therapy in people with HIV. TCRdb's table, derived via immunoSEQ multiplex PCR, lists solely in-frame clones and lacks some. This sample has 42,000 or so clones, with 75% to 90% found just once. The sample in question was unsorted PBMCs, obtained 3.1 years after starting antiretroviral therapy. The receptors stem from a woman aged 50 to 60 with HIV. The CDR3 runs from the conserved cysteine through the conserved F or W. A D gene is named only where the DNA matches it firmly. Size values are once, few and many counts, or a class for expanded clones, and some rows have none.

TRBV2	-	TRBJ1-6	few	TGTGCCAGCAGGGAAAAGGTTAATAATTCACCCCTCCACTTT	CASREKVNNSPLHF
TRBV7-6	-	TRBJ2-1	-	TGTGCCAGCAGCTTAGGACAGGCCCTCTGGGATGAGCAGTTCTTC	CASSLGQALWDEQFF
TRBV7-2	-	TRBJ1-6	-	TGTGCCAGCAGCAGTTCCGTGGAAGGGGCATCCTATAATTCACCCCTCCACTTT	CASSSSVEGASYNSPLHF
TRBV7-8	-	TRBJ1-2	-	TGTGCCAGCAGCTTAGTCTTTGCGGGGGGTGGCTACACCTTC	CASSLVFAGGGYTF
TRBV2	-	TRBJ1-2	-	TGTGCCACCCCCCCGGGACCCCGTTGGGGCTACACCTTC	CATPPGPRWGYTF
TRBV6-4	TRBD1	TRBJ2-7	-	TGTGCCAGCATTCGTGACAGGGGGCCGAGCGAGCAGTACTTC	CASIRDRGPSEQYF
TRBV16	TRBD1	TRBJ1-6	-	TGTGCCAGCAGCCAATCGACAGGGGGGGATTCACCCCTCCACTTT	CASSQSTGGDSPLHF
TRBV11-2	TRBD2	TRBJ2-5	once	TGTGCCAGCAGGGAGACTAGCGGGGGCTTAGAGACCCAGTACTTC	CASRETSGGLETQYF
TRBV7-3	TRBD1	TRBJ1-2	-	TGTGCCAGCAGTGGGACAGGGGTGGCGTTTAACTATGGCTACACCTTC	CASSGTGVAFNYGYTF
TRBV6-1	-	TRBJ2-5	-	TGTGCCAGCAGTGAAAATCGGGGGACATCGCTTTCAGAGACCCAGTACTTC	CASSENRGTSLSETQYF
TRBV6-5	-	TRBJ1-4	once	TGTGCCAGCAGTTACTCACGAGCAACTAATGAAAAACTGTTTTTT	CASSYSRATNEKLFF
TRBV19	TRBD1	TRBJ1-1	-	TGTGCCAGTAATGCAAAGCGGACAGGGTACACTGAAGCTTTCTTT	CASNAKRTGYTEAFF
TRBV7-2	-	TRBJ1-3	-	TGTGCCAGCAGCAAACCGTCCGCTGGAAACACCATATATTTT	CASSKPSAGNTIYF
TRBV19	-	TRBJ1-5	-	TGTGCCAGTAGTATAGGTAGCGAGGGCAATCAGCCCCAGCATTTT	CASSIGSEGNQPQHF
TRBV10-1	-	TRBJ2-7	-	TGCGCCAGCAGGGGCCGGGGAAGAATCACTTACGAGCAGTACTTC	CASRGRGRITYEQYF
TRBV27	-	TRBJ2-7	-	TGTGCCAGCAGCGGCCTATTGTCGGGCACCGACGAGCAGTACTTC	CASSGLLSGTDEQYF
TRBV15	-	TRBJ2-2	-	TGTGCCACCAGCAGATACACCTCGAACACCGGGGAGCTGTTTTTT	CATSRYTSNTGELFF
TRBV30	TRBD1	TRBJ2-3	-	TGTGCCTGGACCGACAGGGTCGGTACGCAGTATTTT	CAWTDRVGTQYF
TRBV6-5	TRBD2	TRBJ2-3	-	TGTGCCAGCAGCCCGGGACTAGCTTTCACAGATACGCAGTATTTT	CASSPGLAFTDTQYF
TRBV6-5	-	TRBJ1-5	few	TGTGCCAGCAGTTACGGGAGCAATCAGCCCCAGCATTTT	CASSYGSNQPQHF
TRBV7-2	TRBD2	TRBJ2-1	-	TGTGCCAGCAGCTTAGATAGCGGGGGCACGAATGAGCAGTTCTTC	CASSLDSGGTNEQFF
TRBV4-1	-	TRBJ2-4	-	TGCGCCAGCAGCCAAGGAGGCCTCCGAAACATTCAGTACTTC	CASSQGGLRNIQYF
TRBV7-7	TRBD2	TRBJ2-3	-	TGTGCTAGCAGCTTAAGAGCGGGGGGCTCCTATAGTGGAGATACGCAGTATTTT	CASSLRAGGSYSGDTQYF
TRBV6-6	TRBD1	TRBJ2-1	-	TGTGCCAGCAGTCCCCGACAGGGCCCGAATGAGCAGTTCTTC	CASSPRQGPNEQFF